Here is one TCR beta chain with its context. Its antigen remains unidentified. No quality values exist for individual bases; no much larger clone is one base distant. TCRbeta CDR3 regions were amplified from genomic DNA using the immunoSEQ Assay, a bias-controlled multiplex PCR. Regarding the original processing steps: Nucleated cell counts per sample were estimated from amplification of reference gene primers within the assay. Sequence reads were collapsed and filtered to measure the absolute abundance of every unique TCRbeta CDR3 rearrangement. For each sample, productive Simpson clonality was calculated as the square root of Simpson's diversity index across productive rearrangements. TCRdb obtained this table from immuneACCESS and retained in-frame rearrangements with V and J assigned. These tables miss some clones; where compared with another copy, unresolved V genes account for less than half of the shortfall, and the remainder is unexplained. The V and J calls and clone size come from that table; D and trimming were worked out from the DNA. The sample includes roughly 200,000 clones, with around 89% observed a single time. The ten largest clones capture over 0.95% of the sample.

The data stem from a study of blood T cell repertoires in COVID-19 (dated by TCRdb to the early 2020s). About the investigation overall: Collaborator samples came from the United States, Italy and Spain and covered acute and convalescent phases of COVID-19. The prospective study material was composed of cDNA or gDNA derived from T cells, B-cell-depleted T cells, or PBMCs. The dataset comprised deeply sampled blood TCRbeta repertoires from subjects exposed to, actively infected with, or recovered from COVID-19. The repertoires were released in a freely available public database intended as a resource for research on the immune response to SARS-CoV-2. The samples were drawn from two sources: the first 160 participants of the ongoing ImmuneRACE study, and 950 to 1,500 subjects contributed by 6 global collaborators. A de-identified subject ID, COVID-19 status, age in years and sex were almost always included in the sample metadata. Where HLA class I and class II types were available, the types were taken from metadata supplied by the sample provider, not from assay-based typing. Broader findings and caveats from the paper: Clinical and demographic metadata were provided uncurated, with the amount varying by source and participant.

Enrolling through a virtual design, the prospective study's participants ranged in age from roughly 18 to 89 years and lived across 24 United States geographic areas. In the prospective study, cohorts were assigned on the basis of participant-reported clinical history obtained from a screening survey and a study questionnaire. Recovered participants in ImmuneRACE Cohort 3 were defined as having two consecutive negative NP/OP PCR tests, clearance from a healthcare professional, or resolution of symptoms. Mobile phlebotomists in the prospective study collected whole blood, serum and a nasopharyngeal or oropharyngeal swab from every participant. Additional blood draws and questionnaires over an approximately 2-month period could optionally be provided by prospective study participants. Prospective study blood samples were shipped either frozen or at room temperature before DNA extraction. The CDR3 covers 13 residues, taking in both the cysteine and the phenylalanine. Here the CDR3 DNA is all that survives: 39 bases in frame from base 1. Germline trimming amounts to 2 bases on V and 9 bases on J, with 7 as the count of junction bases outside the gene matches. CDR1 and CDR2, looked up from the germline V gene, are SGHTA and FQGNSA.

The rearrangement combines TRBV7-2 with TRBJ2-7; 7 middle bases align to TRBD2. The sequencing input was PBMCs or T cells enriched from blood (not recorded which). The sequence was collected from a man aged 25 to 40 who had recovered from COVID-19. The CDR3 corresponds to CASSLSTSEGQYF. The nucleotides are TGTGCCAGCAGCTTATCCACTAGCGAAGGGCAGTACTTC.